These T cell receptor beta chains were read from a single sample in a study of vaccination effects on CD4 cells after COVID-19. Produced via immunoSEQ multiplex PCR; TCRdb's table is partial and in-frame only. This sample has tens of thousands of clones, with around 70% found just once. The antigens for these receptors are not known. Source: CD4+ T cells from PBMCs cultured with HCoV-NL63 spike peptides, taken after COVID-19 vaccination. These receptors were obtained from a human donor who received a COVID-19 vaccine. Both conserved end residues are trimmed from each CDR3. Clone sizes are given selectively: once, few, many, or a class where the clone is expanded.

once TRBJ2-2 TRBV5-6 ASSLSVTADTGELF
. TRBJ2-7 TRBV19 ASSRRGTSGRPGSYEQY
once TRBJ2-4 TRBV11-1 ASSLAGMGKNIQY
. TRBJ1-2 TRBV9 ASSVVGRATNYGYT
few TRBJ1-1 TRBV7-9 ASGSELGLTEAF
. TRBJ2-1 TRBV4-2 ASSQAGTSGSNEQF
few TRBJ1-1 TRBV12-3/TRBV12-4 ASSFSGPPEAF
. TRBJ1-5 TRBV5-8 ASSLAWGGQPQH
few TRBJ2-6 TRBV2 ASSAGANVLT
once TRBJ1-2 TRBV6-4 ASSDTTRGAGYT
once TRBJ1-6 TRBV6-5 ASSRDRGYSPLH
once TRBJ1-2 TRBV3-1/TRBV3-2 ASSQARGGGYT
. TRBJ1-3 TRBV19 ASSNYRTASGNTIY
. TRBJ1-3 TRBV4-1 ASSQPTLQTRSSGNTIY
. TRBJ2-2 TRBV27 ASSLSRTVNTGELF
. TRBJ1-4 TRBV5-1 ASSLRPQEKLF
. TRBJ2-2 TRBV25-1 ASRGSLLTGELF
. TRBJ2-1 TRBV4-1 ASRSPLLAGAVNEQF
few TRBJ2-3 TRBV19 ASSMGTDTQY
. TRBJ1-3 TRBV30 AWSQTGNGNTIY
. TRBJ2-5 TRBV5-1 ASSSGTETQY
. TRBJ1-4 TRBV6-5 ASRGYEKLF
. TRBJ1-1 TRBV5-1 ASSLDGQVNTEAF
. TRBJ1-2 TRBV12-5 ASGTGPWGYT
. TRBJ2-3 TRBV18 ASSPGLDSTQY
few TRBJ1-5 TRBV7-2 ASSLNNQPQH
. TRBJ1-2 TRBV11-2 ASSLVRRGYT
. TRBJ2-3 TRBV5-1 ASSLGSSTDTQY
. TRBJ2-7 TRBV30 AWSLKGTLIQY
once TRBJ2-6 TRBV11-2 ASSSGTGLASGSSGANVLT
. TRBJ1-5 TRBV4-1 ASSQDFTGGQPQH